This T cell receptor beta chain appears in the sequencing data of a study of T cell responses to AZD1222 COVID-19 vaccine. Overall study findings and caveats: The sample set comprised mostly white British donors with more females, and clonal diversity was possibly underestimated.

TCRdb's copy holds only in-frame clones and misses some; the assay was immunoSEQ multiplex PCR. The table includes approximately 130,000 clones, approximately 86% detected once. Comment on this clone: The antigen remains unidentified.

V shed 2 bases and J 4 bases; nucleotides not matched to a gene: 5. Germline V gene data show CDR1 as MNHEY and CDR2 as SMNVEV (reference sequence). This CDR3 has 15 residues. This sequence joins TRBV27 and TRBJ1-2, with 9 nucleotides matching TRBD1. The origin of this receptor is an adult who received the AZD1222 COVID-19 vaccine. The input for sequencing was peripheral blood, taken 28 days after the second AZD1222 dose. The CDR3 is CASSLKADRGYGYTF. The DNA of the CDR3 is TGTGCCAGCAGTTTAAAGGCGGACAGGGGCTATGGCTACACCTTC.